What follows describes a single TCR beta chain. What it binds is not known. The repertoire was sequenced with immunoSEQ multiplex PCR; TCRdb's copy has only in-frame clones and lacks some. The sample has 90,000 to 95,000 clones, approximately 83% seen once; the top ten hold roughly 6%. This sample stems from a study of radiation and T cells in renal cell carcinoma. Study summary: Nephrectomy followed 15 Gy stereotactic body radiation by 4 weeks. Study findings and constraints: From baseline, blood top tumor clonotypes peaked at 2 weeks post-radiation.

Time point meaning: baseline pretreatment blood. Regarding treatment: 15 Gy SBRT to primary tumor, nephrectomy 4 weeks later. Serial blood draws occurred at baseline and 2 and 4 weeks post-SBRT. The input for sequencing was blood, taken from a patient whose treatment included radiotherapy and nephrectomy. This TCR was sampled from a man aged 55 to 70 with renal cell carcinoma.

The chain's CDR3 is CASSADGEWGTEAFF. The DNA of the CDR3 is TGCGCCAGCAGCGCGGACGGGGAATGGGGCACTGAAGCTTTCTTT. V and J are TRBV5-1 and TRBJ1-1; no clear D gene. Germline CDR1 is SGHRS and CDR2 is YFSETQ. The CDR3 consists of 15 residues. V shed 4 bases and J shed 4 bases, with 17 bases lying between them.